These 10 T cell receptor beta chains share one sample of origin, sequenced in a study of cytomegalovirus exposure and HLA in healthy donors. PCR used 60 Vbeta primers and 13 Jbeta primers. Measured with immunoSEQ multiplex PCR; TCRdb has only the in-frame clones, and not every one. The sample has more than 95,000 clones, around 72% seen once; the top ten hold approximately 3.5%. Material for sequencing was PBMCs. The receptors derive from a man aged 30 to 39 in good health and CMV-seronegative.

The chain links TRBV27 to TRBJ1-1; D unresolved. The CDR3 is 13 amino acids. Trimming removed 3 bases from V and 4 bases from J, with 9 bases in between. CDR1 and CDR2 from the germline V gene are MNHEY and SMNVEV (reference sequence). The CDR3 sequence: CASSFSTGTEAFF. The CDR3 nucleotides read TGTGCCAGCAGTTTCTCAACGGGCACTGAAGCTTTCTTT.

The V and J genes are TRBV28 and TRBJ1-2; no firm D call. The CDR3 has 14 residues. Germline CDR1 is MDHEN and CDR2 is SYDVKM. V lost 5 bases and J 4 bases, leaving 14 bases between the germline ends. CDR3 in amino acids: CASSPTRTAYGYTF. The DNA of the CDR3 is TGTGCCAGCAGTCCGACCCGGACTGCCTATGGCTACACCTTC.

This clone was counted between two and nine times. The chain carries TRBV2 and TRBJ1-4; 8 bases are a match to TRBD1. The germline CDR1 and CDR2 sequences are SNHLY and FYNNEI. Unmatched junction bases numbered 11, after V lost 7 bases and J lost 7 bases. The CDR3 is 15 amino acids. CDR3 bases: TGTGCCAGCAAACGCGTTCAGGGGGCTATTGAAAAACTGTTTTTT. Its protein is CASKRVQGAIEKLFF.

This clone has more than one count but fewer than ten. The chain carries TRBV9 and TRBJ2-7; perhaps TRBD2 as D (7 bases). Between the trimmed V and J ends, which lost 4 bases and 5 bases, there was a span of 19 bases. From germline, CDR1 is SGDLS and CDR2 YYNGEE. The CDR3 sequence is 15 residues long. CDR3 sequence reads: CASSIGGGTKNEQYF. The CDR3 bases are TGTGCCAGCAGCATCGGCGGGGGCACAAAAAACGAGCAGTACTTC.

This chain links TRBV30 with TRBJ2-7; 11 bases map to TRBD1. The CDR3 contains 14 residues. From germline, CDR1 is GTSNPN and CDR2 SVGIG (reference sequence). The junction had 5 bases not matched to a gene; V was cut back by 2 bases and J by 5 bases. The CDR3 here is CAWSPGQGVHEQYF. The CDR3, as DNA: TGTGCCTGGAGTCCGGGACAGGGGGTCCACGAGCAGTACTTC.

The chain uses TRBV7-9 and TRBJ2-7; D gene ambiguous. The CDR3 is 14 amino acids. V gave up 4 bases and J gave up 1 base, with 11 bases separating them. Per germline, CDR1 SEHNR and CDR2 FQNEAQ (reference sequence). The CDR3 protein is CASSWLITSYEQYF. CDR3 DNA sequence: TGTGCCAGCAGCTGGCTGATCACATCCTACGAGCAGTACTTC.

V and J are TRBV5-1 and TRBJ2-1; the match to TRBD2 covers 13 bases. CDR3 length equals 14 residues. V lost 5 bases to trimming and J lost 5 bases; unmatched junction nucleotides: 1. Germline CDR1 and CDR2: SGHRS and YFSETQ. CDR3 DNA: TGCGCCAGCAGAGGGACTAGCGGGGACAATGAGCAGTTCTTC. It translates to CASRGTSGDNEQFF.

The CDR3 is CASSPTFYNEQFF. The CDR3 nucleotides are TGCGCCAGCAGCCCAACATTTTACAATGAGCAGTTCTTC. The V call is TRBV5-1, the J call TRBJ2-1; D remains unclear. The germline V gene encodes CDR1 SGHRS and CDR2 YFSETQ. The CDR3 length is 13 residues. Trimming cost V 4 bases and J 4 bases, with 9 bases left between them.

V usage is TRBV4-1 and J usage is TRBJ1-2, with 11 bases fitting TRBD1. Germline trimming cut 4 bases from V and 4 bases from J; bases unmatched to any gene: 5. The CDR3 has 15 amino acids. Germline V CDR1 and CDR2: MGHRA, YSYEKL. Written as DNA, the CDR3 is TGCGCCAGCAGCCTATTAGGGACAGGGGGCTATGGCTACACCTTC. Translation gives CASSLLGTGGYGYTF.

This clone has just a few counts. This CDR3 is also generated by other DNA sequences in the sample. In nucleotides, the CDR3 is TGTGCCAGCAGCGTTGGGACAGGCCAAGAGACCCAGTACTTC. It specifies CASSVGTGQETQYF. V gene TRBV9 combines with J gene TRBJ2-5; TRBD1 aligns across 8 bases. The CDR3 is made up of 14 amino acids. J gave up 1 base and V 2 bases, and 1 base lay outside the gene matches. Germline CDR1 reads SGDLS; CDR2 reads YYNGEE.